Below, 17 T cell receptor beta chains from the same sample are listed, as sequenced in a study of T cells in Graves' hyperthyroidism and ophthalmopathy. TCR beta CDR3 region amplification was performed from RNA transcripts. During a first-round RT-PCR of the TCR CDR3, the HTBI primer set was used. TCRdb itself ran the multiplex PCR reads through MiXCR, one entry per CDR3 protein. The sample has roughly 720,000 distinct CDR3 sequences, around a sixth seen once. The sequenced sample was blood. Receptors originate from a man aged 45 to 65 with Graves' hyperthyroidism.

This clonotype has ten or more counts. The rearrangement links TRBV7-2 to TRBJ1-2, with D uncertain. The CDR3 covers 15 residues. Germline values: CDR1 SGHTA, CDR2 FQGNSA. The ends were cut back, 0 bases at V and 1 base at J, with 9 bases in the middle. The DNA for the CDR3 is TGTGCCAGCAGCTTAGCGGAAACTCTTAACTATGGCTACACCTTC. Amino acids: CASSLAETLNYGYTF.

This chain uses TRBV27 with TRBJ2-3; 8 bases line up with TRBD1. The CDR3 has 15 residues. The ends lost 2 bases at V and 5 bases at J; junction bases unmatched: 6. CDR1 and CDR2 (germline): MNHEY, SMNVEV (reference sequence). The CDR3 bases are TGTGCCAGCAGTTTAACCCAGGGGGCGCAAGATACGCAGTATTTT. Its translation: CASSLTQGAQDTQYF.

This clonotype was seen a few times. The gene calls are TRBV25-1 and TRBJ2-3; no clear D gene. The CDR3 has 14 residues. V lost 3 bases, J lost 6 bases, and 13 bases lay in between. Germline loops: CDR1 MGHDK, CDR2 SYGVNS. CDR3 bases: TGTGCCAGCAGTGACCCCAGTAGAGCGGATACGCAGTATTTT. Translated: CASSDPSRADTQYF.

As for this clonotype: A much larger clone sits a single nucleotide away, making a read error possible. The chain recombines TRBV27 with TRBJ1-2; 8 positions agree with TRBD1. The trim removed 5 bases at V and 10 bases at J, leaving 21 bases unmatched. The CDR3 runs 17 residues. Germline V gene data show CDR1 as MNHEY and CDR2 as SMNVEV (reference sequence). The CDR3 is CASSPRTGIGAVDVYTF. In DNA, the CDR3 is TGTGCCAGCAGTCCGAGGACAGGGATTGGCGCAGTCGATGTCTACACCTTC.

This clonotype was detected many times. The chain combines TRBV2 with TRBJ1-5; 7 bases agree with TRBD1. With V trimmed by 3 bases and J by 9 bases, 8 bases remained unmatched. The CDR3 loop spans 14 amino acids. The germline CDR1 and CDR2 sequences are SNHLY and FYNNEI. The CDR3 here is CASSEGQPQSPQHF. The CDR3 DNA follows: TGTGCCAGCAGTGAGGGACAGCCGCAATCGCCCCAGCATTTT. Together with reference TRBV2 and TRBJ1-5, the CDR3 gives the full variable domain: EPEVTQTPSHQVTQMGQEVILRCVPISNHLYFYWYRQILGQKVEFLVSFYNNEISEKSEIFDDQFSVERPDGSNFTLKIRSTKLEDSAMYFCASSEGQPQSPQHFGDGTRLSIL.

This clonotype came up a few times. The chain is built from TRBV20-1 and TRBJ1-5, with TRBD1 matching 7 bases. Germline values: CDR1 DFQATT, CDR2 SNEGSKA (reference sequence). Germline trimming cut 1 base from V and 3 bases from J; bases unmatched to any gene: 12. The CDR3 extends over 17 amino acids. The CDR3 reads CSARGLRLGQANQPQHF. The CDR3 DNA reads TGCAGTGCTAGAGGCCTAAGACTCGGACAGGCCAATCAGCCCCAGCATTTT.

DNA of the CDR3: TGTGCCACCAGCAGAGGAGACCTAGCGGGAGCTGAGCAGTACTTC. Protein: CATSRGDLAGAEQYF. The chain recombines TRBV15 with TRBJ2-7; 10 nucleotides agree with TRBD2. CDR1 and CDR2 from the germline V gene are LNHNV and YYDKDF (reference sequence). V was clipped by 1 base and J by 7 bases; unmatched bases: 7. The CDR3 has 15 amino acids.

The chain combines TRBV5-4 with TRBJ2-3; the D call may be TRBD1 or TRBD2 (5 bases each). Trimming removed 2 bases from V and 5 bases from J, with 12 bases in between. This CDR3 is built from 14 residues. Germline V lookup: CDR1 SGHNT, CDR2 YYREEE (reference sequence). This CDR3 is CASSFGTEGDTQYF. In DNA form, the CDR3 reads TGTGCCAGCAGCTTTGGGACCGAGGGAGATACGCAGTATTTT.

The chain couples TRBV6-2 or TRBV6-3 to TRBJ2-2; D unclear. Germline V gene data show CDR1 as MNHEY and CDR2 as SVGEGT. The CDR3 is 13 residues long. Between the trimmed V and J ends, which lost 2 bases and 6 bases, there was a span of 7 bases. The CDR3 DNA reads as TGTGCCAGCAGTTACAGAACCCCCGGGGAGCTGTTTTTT. It specifies CASSYRTPGELFF.

This clonotype turned up a few times. The gene calls are TRBV10-1 and TRBJ2-1, with 7 nucleotides matching TRBD1. J was trimmed by 0 bases and V by 6 bases; bases with no gene match: 5. This CDR3 has 15 residues. Germline-derived CDR1 and CDR2 are WNHNN and SYGVQD (reference sequence). Written as DNA, the CDR3 is TGCGCCAGCAGGGCGACAGGGAGCTCCTACAATGAGCAGTTCTTC. The encoded protein is CASRATGSSYNEQFF.

This rearrangement joins TRBV19 to TRBJ2-7, with unresolved D. Looked up from germline, CDR1 is LNHDA and CDR2 is SQIVND (reference sequence). Trimming cost V 4 bases and J 2 bases, with 9 bases left between them. This CDR3 has 13 residues. This chain's CDR3 is CASSRKGAYEQYF. The DNA of the CDR3 is TGTGCCAGTAGTAGAAAGGGCGCCTACGAGCAGTACTTC.

This clonotype was counted ten times or more. This chain connects TRBV6-2 or TRBV6-3 to TRBJ2-7; D not certain. CDR3 length: 13 residues. CDR1 and CDR2 (germline): MNHEY, SVGEGT. Trimming took off 2 bases at V and 2 bases at J, with 7 bases between the two ends. The CDR3 reads CASSYDNTYEQYF. The CDR3 DNA sequence: TGTGCCAGCAGTTACGACAATACCTACGAGCAGTACTTC.

This chain connects TRBV29-1 to TRBJ2-1, with TRBD2 identical over 8 bases. The V and J ends lost 4 bases and 8 bases, in that order; junction bases with no gene match: 7. CDR1 and CDR2 from the germline V gene are SQVTM and ANQGSEA. The CDR3 has 13 residues. The CDR3 spells CSVVAGRRYEQFF. CDR3 DNA sequence: TGCAGCGTTGTAGCGGGAAGAAGGTATGAGCAGTTCTTC.

This clonotype was found many times. CDR3 in amino acids: CASSLRTGLFYEQYF. The CDR3 region has the DNA TGTGCCAGCAGCTTAAGGACAGGGCTATTTTACGAGCAGTACTTC. The chain is built from TRBV5-5 and TRBJ2-7; the match to TRBD1 covers 8 bases. CDR3 length equals 15 residues. V was pared by 2 bases and J by 4 bases, with 8 bases of the junction left unmatched. Looked up from germline, CDR1 is SGHKS and CDR2 is YYEKEE (reference sequence).

This clonotype was observed a single time. This sequence joins TRBV10-3 and TRBJ1-1; D gene ambiguous. The germline V gene encodes CDR1 ENHRY and CDR2 SYGVKD. This CDR3 contains 13 residues. V was clipped by 1 base and J by 1 base, with 4 bases between them. CDR3 sequence (DNA): TGTGCCATCAGTGAGTTTCCGAACACTGAAGCTTTCTTT. Translating it yields CAISEFPNTEAFF.

This clonotype was counted ten times or more. The chain recombines TRBV28 with TRBJ2-1, with 8 nucleotides matching TRBD2. In germline, CDR1 is MDHEN, CDR2 SYDVKM. V was pared by 4 bases and J by 8 bases, with 7 bases of the junction left unmatched. The CDR3 length is 14 residues. CDR3 DNA sequence: TGTGCCAGCAGTTCCAGCACCGGGAGGGATGAGCAGTTCTTC. Its translation: CASSSSTGRDEQFF.

This clonotype showed up many times. The V call is TRBV19, the J call TRBJ2-5, with 8 bases that match TRBD1. Germline V CDR1 and CDR2: LNHDA, SQIVND (reference sequence). The length of the CDR3 is 14 residues. V was pared by 3 bases and J by 3 bases, with 3 bases of the junction left unmatched. The CDR3 DNA reads as TGTGCCAGTAGTATCCGGACAGGGAAAGAGACCCAGTACTTC. This translates into CASSIRTGKETQYF.